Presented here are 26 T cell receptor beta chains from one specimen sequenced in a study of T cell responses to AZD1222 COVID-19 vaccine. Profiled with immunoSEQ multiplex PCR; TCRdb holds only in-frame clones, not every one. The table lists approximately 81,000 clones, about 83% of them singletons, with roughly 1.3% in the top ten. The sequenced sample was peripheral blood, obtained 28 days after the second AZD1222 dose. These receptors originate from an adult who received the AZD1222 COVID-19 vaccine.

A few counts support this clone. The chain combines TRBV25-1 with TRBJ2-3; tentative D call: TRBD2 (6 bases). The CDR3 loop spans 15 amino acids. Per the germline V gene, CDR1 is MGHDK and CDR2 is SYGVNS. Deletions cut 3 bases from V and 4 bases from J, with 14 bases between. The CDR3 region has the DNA TGTGCCAGCAGTGATAATCGGAGGGCCGCAGATACGCAGTATTTT. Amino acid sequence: CASSDNRRAADTQYF.

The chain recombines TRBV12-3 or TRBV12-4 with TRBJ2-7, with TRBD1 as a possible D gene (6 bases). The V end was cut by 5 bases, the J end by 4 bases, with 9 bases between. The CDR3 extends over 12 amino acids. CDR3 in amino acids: CASSHRVYEQYF. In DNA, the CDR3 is TGTGCCAGCAGTCACAGGGTATACGAGCAGTACTTC.

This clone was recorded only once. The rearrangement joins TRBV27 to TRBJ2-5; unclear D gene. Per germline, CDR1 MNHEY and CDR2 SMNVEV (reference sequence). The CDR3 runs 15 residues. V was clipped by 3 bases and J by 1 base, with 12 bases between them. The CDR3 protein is CASSFNWASQETQYF. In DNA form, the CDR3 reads TGTGCCAGCAGTTTTAATTGGGCGTCCCAAGAGACCCAGTACTTC.

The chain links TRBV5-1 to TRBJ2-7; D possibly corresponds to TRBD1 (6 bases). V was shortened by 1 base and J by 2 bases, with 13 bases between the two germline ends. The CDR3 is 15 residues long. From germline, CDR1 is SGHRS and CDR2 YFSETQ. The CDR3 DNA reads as TGCGCCAGCAGCTTGATGTCCAGGGGACCCTACGAGCAGTACTTC. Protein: CASSLMSRGPYEQYF.

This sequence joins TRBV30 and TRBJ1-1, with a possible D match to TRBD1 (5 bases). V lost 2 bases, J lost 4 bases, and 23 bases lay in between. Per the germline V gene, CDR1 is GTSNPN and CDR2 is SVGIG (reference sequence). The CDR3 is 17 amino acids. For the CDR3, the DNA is TGTGCCTGGAGTAGGGGTATTGAGGTTTTGAGTCTCACTGAAGCTTTCTTT. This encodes CAWSRGIEVLSLTEAFF.

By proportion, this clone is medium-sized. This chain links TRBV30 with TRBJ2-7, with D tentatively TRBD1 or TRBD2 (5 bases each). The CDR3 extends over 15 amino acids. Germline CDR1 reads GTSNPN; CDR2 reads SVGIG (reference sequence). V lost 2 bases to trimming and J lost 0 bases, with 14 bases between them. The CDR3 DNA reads TGTGCCTGGAGTAGGGGACGGGATGGCTCCTACGAGCAGTACTTC. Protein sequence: CAWSRGRDGSYEQYF.

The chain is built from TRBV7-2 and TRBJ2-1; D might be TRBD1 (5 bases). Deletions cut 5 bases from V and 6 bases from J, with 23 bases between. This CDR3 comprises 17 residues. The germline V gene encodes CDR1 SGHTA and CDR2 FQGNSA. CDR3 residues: CASSLGLSLHQGNEQFF. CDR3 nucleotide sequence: TGTGCCAGCAGCCTCGGATTGTCCCTCCACCAGGGCAATGAGCAGTTCTTC.

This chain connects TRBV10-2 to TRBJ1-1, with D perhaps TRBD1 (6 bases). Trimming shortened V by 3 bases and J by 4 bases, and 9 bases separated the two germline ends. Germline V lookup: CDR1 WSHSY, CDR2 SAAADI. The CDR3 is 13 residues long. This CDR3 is CASSDGGLTEAFF. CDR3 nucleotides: TGCGCCAGCAGTGACGGGGGGCTCACTGAAGCTTTCTTT.

In DNA, the CDR3 is TGCGCCAGCAGCTTGGGGGGGCTCGGTCAGCCCCAGCATTTT. This encodes CASSLGGLGQPQHF. The chain couples TRBV5-1 to TRBJ1-5; a weak D match, TRBD1 (6 bases). Germline V gene lookup returns CDR1 SGHRS and CDR2 YFSETQ. This CDR3 is built from 14 residues. V lost 0 bases, J lost 6 bases, and 10 bases lay in between.

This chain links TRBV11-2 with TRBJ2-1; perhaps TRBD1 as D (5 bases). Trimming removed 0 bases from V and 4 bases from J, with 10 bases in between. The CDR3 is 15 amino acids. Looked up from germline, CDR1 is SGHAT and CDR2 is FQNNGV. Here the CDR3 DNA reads TGTGCCAGCAGCTTAGATACAGGTCTGTACAATGAGCAGTTCTTC. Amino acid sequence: CASSLDTGLYNEQFF.

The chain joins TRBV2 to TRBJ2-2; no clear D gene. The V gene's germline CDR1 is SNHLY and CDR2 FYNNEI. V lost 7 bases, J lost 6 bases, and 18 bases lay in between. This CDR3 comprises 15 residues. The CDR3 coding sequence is TGTGCCAGCACCAAAAGCTGGGGTCAGGCCGGGGAGCTGTTTTTT. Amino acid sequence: CASTKSWGQAGELFF. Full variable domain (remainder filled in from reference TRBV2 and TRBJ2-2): EPEVTQTPSHQVTQMGQEVILRCVPISNHLYFYWYRQILGQKVEFLVSFYNNEISEKSEIFDDQFSVERPDGSNFTLKIRSTKLEDSAMYFCASTKSWGQAGELFFGEGSRLTVL.

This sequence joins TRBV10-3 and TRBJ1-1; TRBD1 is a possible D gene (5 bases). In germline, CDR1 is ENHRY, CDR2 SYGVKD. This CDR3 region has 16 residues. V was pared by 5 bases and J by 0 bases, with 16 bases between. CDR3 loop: CAISPRGDLVNTEAFF. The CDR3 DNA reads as TGTGCCATCAGTCCTCGGGGCGATCTCGTGAACACTGAAGCTTTCTTT.

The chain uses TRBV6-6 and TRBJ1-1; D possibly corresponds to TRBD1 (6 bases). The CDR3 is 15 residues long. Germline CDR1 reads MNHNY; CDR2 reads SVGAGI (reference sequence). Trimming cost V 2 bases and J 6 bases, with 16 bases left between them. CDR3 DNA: TGTGCCAGCAGTTACCGTTTACAGGGTCTCTCTGAAGCTTTCTTT. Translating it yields CASSYRLQGLSEAFF.

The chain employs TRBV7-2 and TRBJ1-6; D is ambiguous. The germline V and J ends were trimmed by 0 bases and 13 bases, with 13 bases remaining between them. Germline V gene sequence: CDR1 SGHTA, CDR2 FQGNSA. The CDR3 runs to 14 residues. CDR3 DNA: TGTGCCAGCAGCTTAGCGAACACGGGTGAGCCCCTCCACTTT. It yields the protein CASSLANTGEPLHF.

The CDR3 reads CASSTYPGTGNQPQHF. CDR3 nucleotide sequence: TGTGCCAGCAGTACCTATCCCGGGACAGGCAATCAGCCCCAGCATTTT. The gene calls are TRBV27 and TRBJ1-5, with 7 bases aligning to TRBD1. With 5 bases clipped from V and 2 bases from J, the junction kept 9 bases outside the gene matches. CDR3 length: 16 amino acids. Looked up from germline, CDR1 is MNHEY and CDR2 is SMNVEV (reference sequence).

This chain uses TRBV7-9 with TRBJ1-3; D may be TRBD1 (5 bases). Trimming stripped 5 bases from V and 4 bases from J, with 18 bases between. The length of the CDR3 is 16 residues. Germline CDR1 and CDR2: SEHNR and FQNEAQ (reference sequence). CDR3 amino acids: CASSESLMGGGNTIYF. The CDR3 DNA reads TGTGCCAGCAGCGAATCCCTGATGGGGGGAGGAAACACCATATATTTT.

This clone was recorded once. The DNA for the CDR3 is TGTGCCATCAGTGCAGGGGGCTCCTACAATGAGCAGTTCTTC. As protein: CAISAGGSYNEQFF. V and J are TRBV10-3 and TRBJ2-1, with 7 bases matching TRBD1. Germline V gene sequence: CDR1 ENHRY, CDR2 SYGVKD. The V and J ends lost 4 bases and 0 bases, in that order; junction bases with no gene match: 0. The CDR3 consists of 14 residues.

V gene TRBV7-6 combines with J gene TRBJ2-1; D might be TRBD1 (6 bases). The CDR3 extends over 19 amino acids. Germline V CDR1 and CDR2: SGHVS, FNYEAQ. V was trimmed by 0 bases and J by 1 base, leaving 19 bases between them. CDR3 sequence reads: CASSLAVVRGRSSYNEQFF. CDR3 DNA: TGTGCCAGCAGCTTAGCGGTCGTCAGGGGCAGGTCTTCCTACAATGAGCAGTTCTTC.

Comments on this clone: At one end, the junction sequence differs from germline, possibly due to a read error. Here the CDR3 DNA reads TGTGCCAGCAGCGCCGACCAAGATTTGGCCGCATGGCTAGCGGGGTACAGTGAGCAGTTCTTC. Protein: CASSADQDLAAWLAGYSEQFF. This chain links TRBV3-1 (or the pseudogene TRBV3-2) with TRBJ2-1, with 9 bases that match TRBD2. The CDR3 is made up of 21 amino acids. Germline lookup yields CDR1 LGHDT and CDR2 YNNKEL (reference sequence).

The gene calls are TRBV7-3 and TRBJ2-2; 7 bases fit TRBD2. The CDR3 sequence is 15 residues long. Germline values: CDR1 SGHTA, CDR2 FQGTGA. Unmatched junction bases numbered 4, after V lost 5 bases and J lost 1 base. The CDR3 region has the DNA TGTGCCAGCAGCCCGGGACTATTGAACACCGGGGAGCTGTTTTTT. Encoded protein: CASSPGLLNTGELFF.

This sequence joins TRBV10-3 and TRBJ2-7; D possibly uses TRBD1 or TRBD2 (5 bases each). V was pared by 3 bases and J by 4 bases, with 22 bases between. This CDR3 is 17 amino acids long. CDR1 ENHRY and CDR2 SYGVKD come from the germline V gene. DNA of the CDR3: TGTGCCATCAGTGATTCCGGGACCCGGGTCTTTTCATACGAGCAGTACTTC. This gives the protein CAISDSGTRVFSYEQYF.

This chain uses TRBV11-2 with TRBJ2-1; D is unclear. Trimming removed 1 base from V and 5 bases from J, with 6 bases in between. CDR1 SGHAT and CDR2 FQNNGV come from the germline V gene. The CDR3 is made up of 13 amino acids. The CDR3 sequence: CASSLALNNEQFF. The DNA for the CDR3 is TGTGCCAGCAGCTTAGCCCTAAACAATGAGCAGTTCTTC.

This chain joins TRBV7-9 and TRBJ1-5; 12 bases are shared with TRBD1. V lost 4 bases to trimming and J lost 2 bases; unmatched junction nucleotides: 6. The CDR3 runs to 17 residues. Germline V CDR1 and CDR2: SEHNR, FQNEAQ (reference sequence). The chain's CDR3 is CASSSGTGGFGNQPQHF. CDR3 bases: TGTGCCAGCAGCTCCGGGACAGGGGGCTTCGGCAATCAGCCCCAGCATTTT. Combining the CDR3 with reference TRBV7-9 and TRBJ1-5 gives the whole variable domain DTGVSQNPRHKITKRGQNVTFRCDPISEHNRLYWYRQTLGQGPEFLTYFQNEAQLEKSRLLSDRFSAERPKGSFSTLEIQRTEQGDSAMYLCASSSGTGGFGNQPQHFGDGTRLSIL.

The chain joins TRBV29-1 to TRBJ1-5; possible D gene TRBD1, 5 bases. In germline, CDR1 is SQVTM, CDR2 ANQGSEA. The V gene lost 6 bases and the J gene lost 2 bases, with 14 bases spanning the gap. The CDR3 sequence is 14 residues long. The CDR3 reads CSVLDGGGNQPQHF. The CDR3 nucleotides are TGCAGCGTCCTCGATGGGGGTGGCAATCAGCCCCAGCATTTT.

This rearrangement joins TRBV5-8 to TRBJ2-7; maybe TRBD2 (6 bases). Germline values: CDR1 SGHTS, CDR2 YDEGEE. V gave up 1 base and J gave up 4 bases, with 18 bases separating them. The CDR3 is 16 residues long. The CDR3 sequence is CASSLPLGLEGYEQYF. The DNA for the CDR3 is TGTGCCAGCAGCTTGCCACTAGGGCTGGAGGGGTACGAGCAGTACTTC.

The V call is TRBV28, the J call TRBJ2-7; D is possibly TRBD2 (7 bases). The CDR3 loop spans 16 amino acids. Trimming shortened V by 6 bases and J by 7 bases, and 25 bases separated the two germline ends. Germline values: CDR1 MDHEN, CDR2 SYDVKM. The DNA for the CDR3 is TGTGCCAGCAGCTCGGTCCGCCCCGAGGGGGGGGGTGAGCAGTACTTC. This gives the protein CASSSVRPEGGGEQYF.